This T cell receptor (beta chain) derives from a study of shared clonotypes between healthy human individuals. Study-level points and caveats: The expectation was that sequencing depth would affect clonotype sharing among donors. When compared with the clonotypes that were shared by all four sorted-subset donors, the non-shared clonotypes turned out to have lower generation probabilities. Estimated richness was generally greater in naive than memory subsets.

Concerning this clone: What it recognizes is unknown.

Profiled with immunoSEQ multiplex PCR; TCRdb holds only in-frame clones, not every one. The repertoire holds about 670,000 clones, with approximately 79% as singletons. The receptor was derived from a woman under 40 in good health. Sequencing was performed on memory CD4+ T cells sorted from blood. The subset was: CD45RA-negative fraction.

CDR3 region: CASTSSTSGRAVEQFF. In nucleotides, the CDR3 is TGCGCCAGCACCTCGTCCACTAGCGGGAGGGCAGTTGAGCAGTTCTTC. This chain links TRBV10-1 with TRBJ2-1, with 13 positions matching TRBD2. Germline CDR1 reads WNHNN; CDR2 reads SYGVQD (reference sequence). V was clipped by 7 bases and J by 9 bases; unmatched bases: 12. The CDR3 loop spans 16 amino acids.